This T cell receptor beta chain stems from a study of blood T cell repertoires in COVID-19. Study-level background: The United States, Italy and Spain provided the acute and convalescent COVID-19 samples.

Measured with immunoSEQ multiplex PCR; TCRdb has only the in-frame clones, and not every one. The table has 65,000 to 85,000 clones, more than 70% seen once. The CDR3 extends over 13 amino acids. Germline V lookup: CDR1 SGHTA, CDR2 FQGTGA. V was trimmed by 4 bases and J by 6 bases, leaving 12 bases between them. The sample was peripheral blood. The chain employs TRBV7-3 and TRBJ1-2; tentative D call: TRBD1 (6 bases). This TCR was sampled from a man in his fifties or sixties with active COVID-19. CDR3 sequence reads: CASSSSGANGYTF. The CDR3 DNA reads as TGTGCCAGCAGCTCCTCAGGGGCCAATGGCTACACCTTC.